The 11 T cell receptor beta chains below all came from one sample that was sequenced in a study of PD-1 blockade in mismatch repair-deficient tumors (dated by TCRdb to 2016 to 2017). Libraries came from the immunoSEQ multiplex PCR assay. TCRdb obtained this table from immuneACCESS and retained in-frame rearrangements with V and J assigned. These tables miss some clones; where compared with another copy, unresolved V genes account for less than half of the shortfall, and the remainder is unexplained. The sample table records approximately 80,000 clones; approximately 80% of these occur just once. The top ten clones comprise roughly 6% of the sample. Sequenced material: peripheral blood, taken 44 weeks after starting pembrolizumab. Receptor source: an adult with mismatch repair-deficient cancer.

The chain joins TRBV6-5 to TRBJ2-1; TRBD2 matches 12 bases. Germline V gene data show CDR1 as MNHEY and CDR2 as SVGAGI. This CDR3 is built from 13 residues. The J segment lost 7 bases and the V segment lost 7 bases, leaving 2 bases of the junction unmatched. CDR3 sequence reads: CASTTSGRNEQFF. The DNA for the CDR3 is TGTGCCAGCACAACTAGCGGGAGGAATGAGCAGTTCTTC.

The V and J genes are TRBV19 and TRBJ2-5, with 8 bases that match TRBD2. Germline CDR1 and CDR2: LNHDA and SQIVND (reference sequence). The CDR3 is 14 amino acids. The V gene end was trimmed by 5 bases and the J gene end by 4 bases; junction bases not matched to a gene: 6. In DNA, the CDR3 is TGTGCCAGTAGTCCCGGGACTAGTAGAGAGACCCAGTACTTC. Amino acids: CASSPGTSRETQYF.

The rearrangement links TRBV6-6 to TRBJ2-7; possibly TRBD1 for D (6 bases). Germline CDR1 reads MNHNY; CDR2 reads SVGAGI (reference sequence). This CDR3 comprises 13 residues. V was clipped by 4 bases and J by 6 bases, with 13 bases between them. CDR3 nucleotide sequence: TGTGCCAGCAGTTTCGCAGGGGACACCGAGCAGTACTTC. This encodes CASSFAGDTEQYF.

V usage is TRBV6-6 and J usage is TRBJ2-1, with a weak D call TRBD2 (6 bases). The CDR3 is 16 residues long. The ends were cut back, 0 bases at V and 2 bases at J, with 11 bases in the middle. Germline loops: CDR1 MNHNY, CDR2 SVGAGI (reference sequence). The CDR3 protein is CASSYSSGEPYNEQFF. Here the CDR3 DNA reads TGTGCCAGCAGTTACTCGTCGGGGGAGCCCTACAATGAGCAGTTCTTC.

This clone was counted between two and nine times. The gene calls are TRBV11-2 and TRBJ2-3; weak D call: TRBD2 (5 bases). Trimming pared 2 bases from V and 0 bases from J, leaving 9 bases between. The CDR3 is 15 amino acids. From germline, CDR1 is SGHAT and CDR2 FQNNGV. CDR3 sequence reads: CASSLQSGSTDTQYF. In DNA form, the CDR3 reads TGTGCCAGCAGCTTACAAAGCGGTAGCACAGATACGCAGTATTTT.

This clone came up once. The CDR3 DNA follows: TGCGCCAGCAGCCCCAGGGGAGGGGCTGACACTGAAGCTTTCTTT. It specifies CASSPRGGADTEAFF. The V and J genes are TRBV5-1 and TRBJ1-1; a weak D match, TRBD1 (6 bases). The V gene's germline CDR1 is SGHRS and CDR2 YFSETQ. V lost 4 bases, J lost 3 bases, and 16 bases lay in between. The CDR3 is 15 amino acids.

This clone was seen a single time. The V and J genes are TRBV7-2 and TRBJ2-1, with a tentative D call TRBD2 (6 bases). V lost 5 bases and J 6 bases, leaving 17 bases between the germline ends. CDR1 is SGHTA and CDR2 is FQGNSA in the germline V gene. This CDR3 is built from 15 residues. In DNA, the CDR3 is TGTGCCAGCAGCCTCCTTGGGGCGGGGAGCAATGAGCAGTTCTTC. Amino acids: CASSLLGAGSNEQFF.

This chain connects TRBV7-9 to TRBJ2-1; 7 bases line up with TRBD2. This CDR3 contains 16 residues. CDR1 and CDR2 from the germline V gene are SEHNR and FQNEAQ (reference sequence). J gave up 0 bases and V 1 base, and 3 bases lay outside the gene matches. The CDR3: CASSLGGGGSYNEQFF. CDR3 in DNA: TGTGCCAGCAGCTTAGGAGGCGGGGGCTCCTACAATGAGCAGTTCTTC.

The DNA for the CDR3 is TGTGCCATCAGTGAGTTGGGAGAAGAGACCCAGTACTTC. Translation: CAISELGEETQYF. The J gene is TRBJ2-5, the V gene TRBV10-3; a possible D gene is TRBD2 (5 bases). The V end lost 1 base, the J end lost 3 bases, and 6 bases lay between the germline ends. Germline loops: CDR1 ENHRY, CDR2 SYGVKD. This CDR3 spans 13 amino acids.

J is TRBJ1-1 and V is TRBV5-6, with no clear D. In germline, CDR1 is SGHDT, CDR2 YYEEEE. The V gene lost 0 bases and the J gene lost 2 bases, with 8 bases spanning the gap. There are 14 residues in the CDR3. The CDR3 sequence: CASSLGHPNTEAFF. CDR3 in DNA: TGTGCCAGCAGCTTGGGTCATCCCAACACTGAAGCTTTCTTT.

Comment on this clone: The junction departs from germline at one end; a sequencing error may be responsible. This rearrangement joins TRBV15 to TRBJ2-7, with 8 bases fitting TRBD2. CDR3 length equals 15 residues. The germline V gene encodes CDR1 LNHNV and CDR2 YYDKDF (reference sequence). As DNA, the CDR3 is TGTGCCACCGGCAGAGATCAGCGGGGGCCCCACGAGCAGTACTTC. This translates into CATGRDQRGPHEQYF.